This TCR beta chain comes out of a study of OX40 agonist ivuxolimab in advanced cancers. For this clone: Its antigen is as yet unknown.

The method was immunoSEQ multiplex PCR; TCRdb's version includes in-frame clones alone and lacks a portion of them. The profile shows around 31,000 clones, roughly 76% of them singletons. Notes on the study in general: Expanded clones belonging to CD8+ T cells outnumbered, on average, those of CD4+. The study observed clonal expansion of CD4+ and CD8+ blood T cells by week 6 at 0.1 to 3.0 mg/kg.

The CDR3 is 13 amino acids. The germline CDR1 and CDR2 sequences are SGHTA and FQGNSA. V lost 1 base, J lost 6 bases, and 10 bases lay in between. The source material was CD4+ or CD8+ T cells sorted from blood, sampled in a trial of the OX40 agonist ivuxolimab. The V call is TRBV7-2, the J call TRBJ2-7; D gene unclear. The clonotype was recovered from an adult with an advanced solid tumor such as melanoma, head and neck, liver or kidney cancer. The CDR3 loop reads CASSLVTSSEQYF. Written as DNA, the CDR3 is TGTGCCAGCAGCTTAGTGACTTCTAGCGAGCAGTACTTC.